The present entry profiles one T cell receptor (beta chain) with its context. CDR3 length equals 11 residues. Looked up from germline, CDR1 is SEHNR and CDR2 is FQNEAQ (reference sequence). Trimming shortened V by 5 bases and J by 8 bases, and 10 bases separated the two germline ends. Expressed TCRB transcripts were sequenced after all isolated RNA was converted to cDNA. Measured with immunoSEQ multiplex PCR; TCRdb has only the in-frame clones, and not every one. The repertoire includes more than 300,000 clones, approximately 15% of them detected once, and 0.019% sits in the top ten. This specimen belongs to a study of beta chain features in type 1 diabetes.

The receptor's source is a young woman in good health. Input material: naive CD4+ T cells from blood. The rearrangement uses TRBV7-9 and TRBJ2-7; unclear D gene. CDR3 coding DNA: TGTGCCAGCAGCCTTTCTAGGAAGCAGTACTTC. It translates to CASSLSRKQYF.